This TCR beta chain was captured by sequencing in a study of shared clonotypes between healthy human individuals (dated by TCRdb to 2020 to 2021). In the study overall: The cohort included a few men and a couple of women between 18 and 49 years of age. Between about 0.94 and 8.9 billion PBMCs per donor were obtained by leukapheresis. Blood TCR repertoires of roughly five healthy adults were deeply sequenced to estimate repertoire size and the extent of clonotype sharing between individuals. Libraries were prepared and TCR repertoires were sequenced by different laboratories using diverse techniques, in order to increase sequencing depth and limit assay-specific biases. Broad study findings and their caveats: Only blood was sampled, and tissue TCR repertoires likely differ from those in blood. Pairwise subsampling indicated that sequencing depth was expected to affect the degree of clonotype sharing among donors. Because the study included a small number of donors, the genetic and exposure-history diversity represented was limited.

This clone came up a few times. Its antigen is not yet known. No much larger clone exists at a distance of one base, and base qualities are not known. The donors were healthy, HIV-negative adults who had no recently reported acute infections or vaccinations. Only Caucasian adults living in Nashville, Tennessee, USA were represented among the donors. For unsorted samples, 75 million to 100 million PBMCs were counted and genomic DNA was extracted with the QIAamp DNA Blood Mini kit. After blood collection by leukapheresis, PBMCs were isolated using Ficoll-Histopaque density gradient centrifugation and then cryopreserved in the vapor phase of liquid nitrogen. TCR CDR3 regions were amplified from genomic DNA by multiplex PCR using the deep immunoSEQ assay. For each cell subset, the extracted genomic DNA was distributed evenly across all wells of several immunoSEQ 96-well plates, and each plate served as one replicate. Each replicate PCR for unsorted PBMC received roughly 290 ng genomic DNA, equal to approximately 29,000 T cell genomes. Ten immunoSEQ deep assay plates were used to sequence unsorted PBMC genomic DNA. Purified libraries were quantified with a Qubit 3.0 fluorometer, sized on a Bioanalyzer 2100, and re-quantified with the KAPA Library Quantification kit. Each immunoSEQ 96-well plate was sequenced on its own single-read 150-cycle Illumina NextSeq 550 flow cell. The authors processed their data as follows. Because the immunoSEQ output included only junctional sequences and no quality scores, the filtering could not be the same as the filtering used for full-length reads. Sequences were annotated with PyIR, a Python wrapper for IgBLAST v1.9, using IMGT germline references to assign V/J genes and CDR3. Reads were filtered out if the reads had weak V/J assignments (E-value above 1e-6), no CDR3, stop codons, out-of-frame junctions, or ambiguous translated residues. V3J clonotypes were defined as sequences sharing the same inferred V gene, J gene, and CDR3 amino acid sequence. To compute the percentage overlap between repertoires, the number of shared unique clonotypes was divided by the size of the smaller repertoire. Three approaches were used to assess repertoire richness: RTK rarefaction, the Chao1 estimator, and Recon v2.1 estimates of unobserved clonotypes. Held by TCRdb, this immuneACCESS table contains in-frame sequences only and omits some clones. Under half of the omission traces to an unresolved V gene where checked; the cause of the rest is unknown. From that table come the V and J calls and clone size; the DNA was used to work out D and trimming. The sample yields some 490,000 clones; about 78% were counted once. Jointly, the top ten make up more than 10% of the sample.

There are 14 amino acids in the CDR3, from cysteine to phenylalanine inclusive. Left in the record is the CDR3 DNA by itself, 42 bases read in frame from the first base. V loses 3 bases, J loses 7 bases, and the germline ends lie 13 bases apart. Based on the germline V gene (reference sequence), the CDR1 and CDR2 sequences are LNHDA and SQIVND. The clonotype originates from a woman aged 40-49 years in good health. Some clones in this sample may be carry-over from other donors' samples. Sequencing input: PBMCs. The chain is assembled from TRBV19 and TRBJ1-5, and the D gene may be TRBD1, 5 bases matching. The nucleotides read TGTGCCAGTAGTATTCAGGGTTTAAGGCAGCCCCAGCATTTT. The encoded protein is CASSIQGLRQPQHF.